The 26 T cell receptor beta chains reported below all come from one sample, sequenced in a study of cytomegalovirus exposure and HLA in healthy donors. Both 60 Vbeta primers and 13 Jbeta primers went into the PCR. Generated by immunoSEQ multiplex PCR, the TCRdb table keeps only in-frame clones and is missing some. The sample data list 200,000 to 250,000 clones. Sequencing was performed on PBMCs. All receptors come from a woman in her twenties or thirties in good health and CMV-seropositive.

The V gene is TRBV10-3, the J gene TRBJ1-4, with D hard to call. Germline V gene sequence: CDR1 ENHRY, CDR2 SYGVKD. The ends were cut back, 6 bases at V and 4 bases at J, with 9 bases in the middle. This CDR3 has 13 amino acids. The CDR3: CAIRMSLNEKLFF. The CDR3 nucleotides are TGTGCCATCAGAATGTCTCTTAATGAAAAACTGTTTTTT.

The genes are TRBV5-1 and TRBJ2-7, with 7 bases matching TRBD1. Trimming removed 3 bases from V and 2 bases from J; junction bases left unmatched: 8. Germline lookup yields CDR1 SGHRS and CDR2 YFSETQ. This CDR3 has 15 residues. The CDR3, as DNA: TGCGCCAGCAGCTCCTTGGTCGGACAGGCCTACGAGCAGTACTTC. The encoded protein is CASSSLVGQAYEQYF.

The chain is built from TRBV4-3 and TRBJ1-2; 10 bases fit TRBD1. Trimming removed 2 bases from V and 3 bases from J; junction bases left unmatched: 3. Germline values: CDR1 LGHNA, CDR2 YSLEER. The CDR3 totals 15 residues. The CDR3 reads CASSQRDRGDYGYTF. The DNA for the CDR3 is TGCGCCAGCAGCCAAAGGGACAGGGGAGACTATGGCTACACCTTC.

This chain joins TRBV2 and TRBJ1-2; D may be TRBD1 (5 bases). This CDR3 region has 13 residues. The V gene lost 3 bases and the J gene lost 2 bases, with 7 bases spanning the gap. Germline V gene sequence: CDR1 SNHLY, CDR2 FYNNEI. CDR3 bases: TGTGCCAGCAGTGATAGGGGAAACTATGGCTACACCTTC. The encoded protein is CASSDRGNYGYTF. The whole variable domain, filled in from reference TRBV2 and TRBJ1-2, reads EPEVTQTPSHQVTQMGQEVILRCVPISNHLYFYWYRQILGQKVEFLVSFYNNEISEKSEIFDDQFSVERPDGSNFTLKIRSTKLEDSAMYFCASSDRGNYGYTFGSGTRLTVV.

The chain uses TRBV2 and TRBJ2-1, with a possible D match to TRBD1 (5 bases). Germline CDR1 is SNHLY and CDR2 is FYNNEI. The CDR3 totals 14 residues. The V end was cut by 4 bases, the J end by 9 bases, with 16 bases between. The CDR3 reads CASSVPPARAEQFF. CDR3 bases: TGTGCCAGCAGTGTCCCCCCGGCCAGGGCTGAGCAGTTCTTC.

DNA for the CDR3: TGTGCCAGTAGTCCTCTCAGGGGGCTTACTGAAGCTTTCTTT. As protein: CASSPLRGLTEAFF. The rearrangement uses TRBV19 and TRBJ1-1, with TRBD1 identical over 8 bases. The germline CDR1 and CDR2 sequences are LNHDA and SQIVND (reference sequence). The CDR3 is made up of 14 amino acids. With V trimmed by 5 bases and J by 5 bases, 7 bases remained unmatched. Looking up the rest from reference TRBV19 and TRBJ1-1 gives the full variable domain: DGGITQSPKYLFRKEGQNVTLSCEQNLNHDAMYWYRQDPGQGLRLIYYSQIVNDFQKGDIAEGYSVSREKKESFPLTVTSAQKNPTAFYLCASSPLRGLTEAFFGQGTRLTVV.

The chain uses TRBV18 and TRBJ1-1, with D possibly matching TRBD1 (6 bases). Germline V gives CDR1 KGHSH, CDR2 LQKENI. The length of the CDR3 is 15 residues. V was cut by 3 bases and J by 1 base, with 12 bases left in between. The CDR3 nucleotides read TGTGCCAGCTCACCGGGGGCCCATGGGAACACTGAAGCTTTCTTT. Encoded protein: CASSPGAHGNTEAFF.

This chain connects TRBV30 to TRBJ1-5; D not certain. This CDR3 spans 14 amino acids. V was trimmed by 0 bases and J by 0 bases, leaving 6 bases between them. The germline V gene has CDR1 GTSNPN and CDR2 SVGIG (reference sequence). Written as DNA, the CDR3 is TGTGCCTGGAGTGTTCAGTTTAGCAATCAGCCCCAGCATTTT. Its translation: CAWSVQFSNQPQHF.

The CDR3 region is CATGMETQYF. The CDR3 coding sequence is TGTGCCACCGGGATGGAGACCCAGTACTTC. The chain joins TRBV7-2 to TRBJ2-5, with D tentatively TRBD2 (5 bases). Germline CDR1 and CDR2: SGHTA and FQGNSA. Between the trimmed V and J ends, which lost 10 bases and 5 bases, there was a span of 8 bases. This CDR3 is built from 10 residues. Full variable domain (remainder filled in from reference TRBV7-2 and TRBJ2-5): GAGVSQSPSNKVTEKGKDVELRCDPISGHTALYWYRQSLGQGLEFLIYFQGNSAPDKSGLPSDRFSAERTGGSVSTLTIQRTQQEDSAVYLCATGMETQYFGPGTRLLVL.

The CDR3 DNA reads TGTGCCACCAGCGGCGGGGGCAACGTCAATGAGCAGTTCTTC. Protein sequence: CATSGGGNVNEQFF. The rearrangement uses TRBV15 and TRBJ2-1, with D possibly being TRBD2 (7 bases). The CDR3 runs to 14 residues. CDR1 is LNHNV and CDR2 is YYDKDF in the germline V gene (reference sequence). V was pared by 5 bases and J by 6 bases, with 14 bases between.

This chain joins TRBV7-2 and TRBJ2-7; D unresolved. CDR1 SGHTA and CDR2 FQGNSA come from the germline V gene. V was shortened by 5 bases and J by 0 bases, with 14 bases between the two germline ends. The CDR3 sequence is 15 residues long. The CDR3 protein is CASSPQKADSYEQYF. CDR3 in DNA: TGTGCCAGCAGCCCACAGAAGGCCGACTCCTACGAGCAGTACTTC.

The chain recombines TRBV13 with TRBJ2-7; D not certain. The CDR3 spans 12 residues. The germline V gene encodes CDR1 PRHDT and CDR2 FYEKMQ (reference sequence). V gave up 2 bases and J gave up 4 bases, with 6 bases separating them. CDR3 residues: CASSLHGYEQYF. The CDR3 DNA sequence: TGTGCCAGCAGCTTACACGGTTACGAGCAGTACTTC.

This chain joins TRBV5-1 and TRBJ2-3; 9 bases map to TRBD2. There are 15 residues in the CDR3. Trimming took 4 bases from V and 2 from J; bases not matched to a gene: 5. In germline, CDR1 is SGHRS, CDR2 YFSETQ. The CDR3 loop is CASSMRGGPTDTQYF. CDR3 DNA: TGCGCCAGCAGCATGCGGGGGGGTCCCACAGATACGCAGTATTTT. Looking up the rest from reference TRBV5-1 and TRBJ2-3 gives the full variable domain: KAGVTQTPRYLIKTRGQQVTLSCSPISGHRSVSWYQQTPGQGLQFLFEYFSETQRNKGNFPGRFSGRQFSNSRSEMNVSTLELGDSALYLCASSMRGGPTDTQYFGPGTRLTVL.

The chain combines TRBV23-1 with TRBJ2-3, with D maybe TRBD2 (5 bases). TRBV23-1 is classed as an ORF, of uncertain function. V gave up 1 base and J gave up 3 bases, with 23 bases separating them. CDR3 length: 19 residues. The CDR3 reads CASSQWCKERDEITDTQYF. In nucleotides, the CDR3 is TGCGCCAGCAGTCAATGGTGCAAAGAGAGGGATGAGATTACAGATACGCAGTATTTT.

This chain connects TRBV21-1 to TRBJ2-3; TRBD2 is the table's D call and was not checked against the DNA. TRBV21-1 represents a pseudogene. There are 16 residues in the CDR3. The CDR3 nucleotides are TGTGCCAGCAGCACCTCCCCGGGACTAGGGACAGATACGCAGTATTTT. Translation: CASSTSPGLGTDTQYF.

The chain couples TRBV10-1 to TRBJ1-1; 7 bases match TRBD1. V lost 6 bases and J lost 2; bases outside the gene matches: 9. The germline V gene encodes CDR1 WNHNN and CDR2 SYGVQD (reference sequence). The CDR3 length is 15 residues. The CDR3 nucleotides read TGCGCCAGCAGCAGAACAGGGGAACTCAACACTGAAGCTTTCTTT. This sequence encodes CASSRTGELNTEAFF.

The chain carries TRBV5-6 and TRBJ1-5; D is ambiguous. With 0 bases removed from V and 6 bases from J, the gap between germline ends came to 7 bases. The CDR3 length is 13 residues. Germline V gene data show CDR1 as SGHDT and CDR2 as YYEEEE. This CDR3 reads CASSLEGGQPQHF. The CDR3 nucleotides are TGTGCCAGCAGCTTGGAAGGCGGTCAGCCCCAGCATTTT.

The chain is built from TRBV6-5 and TRBJ2-1; D is unresolved. The CDR3 is 14 amino acids. V lost 6 bases and J 2 bases, leaving 11 bases between the germline ends. Per the germline V gene, CDR1 is MNHEY and CDR2 is SVGAGI. CDR3: CASRLLEPYNEQFF. In DNA form, the CDR3 reads TGTGCCAGCAGATTGCTGGAGCCCTACAATGAGCAGTTCTTC.

The V and J genes are TRBV28 and TRBJ1-1, with 7 bases identical to TRBD1. After removal of 7 bases from V and 4 bases from J, the junction contained 6 bases not matched to a gene. The germline CDR1 and CDR2 sequences are MDHEN and SYDVKM. The CDR3 sequence is 13 residues long. CDR3 loop: CASKTGYVTEAFF. DNA for the CDR3: TGTGCCAGCAAGACAGGGTATGTCACTGAAGCTTTCTTT.

V is TRBV10-2 and J is TRBJ1-3; D gene uncertain. Germline V CDR1 and CDR2: WSHSY, SAAADI. The CDR3 is 17 residues long. The germline V and J ends were trimmed by 4 bases and 0 bases, with 16 bases remaining between them. The CDR3 nucleotides are TGCGCCAGCAGTGGCCCGACTATACCCTTCTCTGGAAACACCATATATTTT. The encoded protein is CASSGPTIPFSGNTIYF.

This rearrangement joins TRBV28 to TRBJ1-2; 8 bases line up with TRBD1. J lost 5 bases, V lost 11 bases, and 13 bases had no gene match. The CDR3 length is 14 residues. Germline loops: CDR1 MDHEN, CDR2 SYDVKM. The CDR3 here is CAARTGTGLYGYTF. In DNA form, the CDR3 reads TGTGCCGCACGAACCGGGACAGGACTATATGGCTACACCTTC.

The rearrangement joins TRBV5-5 to TRBJ1-1, with no clear D. CDR1 and CDR2 (germline): SGHKS, YYEKEE (reference sequence). The CDR3 is 13 residues long. Trimming pared 4 bases from V and 9 bases from J, leaving 16 bases between. The chain's CDR3 is CASSLIRGDKAFF. The CDR3, as DNA: TGTGCCAGCAGCCTGATACGGGGTGACAAAGCTTTCTTT.

J is TRBJ2-5 and V is TRBV2; no reliable D call. The J call is doubtful: the DNA matches TRBJ2-7 better. CDR1 is SNHLY and CDR2 is FYNNEI in the germline V gene. The CDR3 sequence is 15 residues long. The CDR3 loop reads CASSEGSLHSYEQYF. The CDR3 region has the DNA TGTGCCAGCAGTGAGGGCAGCCTACACTCCTACGAGCAGTACTTC.

This chain links TRBV27 with TRBJ1-5; the D is unclear. The CDR3 length is 15 residues. The germline V and J ends were trimmed by 3 bases and 1 base, with 10 bases remaining between them. In germline, CDR1 is MNHEY, CDR2 SMNVEV (reference sequence). CDR3 bases: TGTGCCAGCAGTTTGACCGGGTACAGCAATCAGCCCCAGCATTTT. Translated, it gives CASSLTGYSNQPQHF.

With respect to this clone: At the DNA level, this CDR3 is encoded by other sequences in the same sample as well. The rearrangement uses TRBV18 and TRBJ2-7, with D uncertain. The CDR3 contains 13 residues. The germline V gene has CDR1 KGHSH and CDR2 LQKENI. Trimming cost V 3 bases and J 1 base, with 7 bases left between them. DNA for the CDR3: TGTGCCAGCTCACCTACGGGTTCCTACGAGCAGTACTTC. This sequence encodes CASSPTGSYEQYF.

CDR3 residues: CASSQASASTDTQYF. CDR3 DNA: TGCGCCAGCAGCCAGGCTAGCGCTAGCACAGATACGCAGTATTTT. The chain has TRBV4-3 and TRBJ2-3, with D possibly being TRBD2 (6 bases). The CDR3 runs to 15 residues. Germline V gene lookup returns CDR1 LGHNA and CDR2 YSLEER. V was cut by 3 bases and J by 0 bases, with 10 bases left in between.